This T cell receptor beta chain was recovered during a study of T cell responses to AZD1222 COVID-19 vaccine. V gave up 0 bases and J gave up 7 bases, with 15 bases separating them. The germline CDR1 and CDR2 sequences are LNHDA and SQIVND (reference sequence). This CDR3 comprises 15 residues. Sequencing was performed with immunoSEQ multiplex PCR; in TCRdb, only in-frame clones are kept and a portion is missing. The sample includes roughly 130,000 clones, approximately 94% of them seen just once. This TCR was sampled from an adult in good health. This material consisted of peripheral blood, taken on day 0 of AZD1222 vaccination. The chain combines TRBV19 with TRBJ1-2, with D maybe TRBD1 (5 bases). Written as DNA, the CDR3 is TGTGCCAGTAGTATAGATCATCAACTCAGGGTTGGCTACACCTTC. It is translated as CASSIDHQLRVGYTF.